The next 27 T cell receptor beta chains were all read from a single sample in a study of OX40 agonist ivuxolimab in advanced cancers. The repertoire was sequenced with immunoSEQ multiplex PCR; TCRdb's copy has only in-frame clones and lacks some. Of tens of thousands of clones listed, roughly 84% are singletons. The sequencing used CD4+ or CD8+ T cells sorted from blood, collected in a trial of the OX40 agonist ivuxolimab. The source is an adult with an advanced solid tumor such as melanoma, head and neck, liver or kidney cancer.

This clone was picked up a small number of times. The J gene is TRBJ1-2, the V gene TRBV18, with TRBD1 identical over 7 bases. This CDR3 spans 15 amino acids. CDR1 is KGHSH and CDR2 is LQKENI in the germline V gene. Trimming at V came to 6 bases and at J to 0 bases, leaving 7 bases not matched to a gene. The CDR3 region is CASSRGGTANYGYTF. The CDR3 nucleotides are TGTGCCAGCTCCCGTGGGGGGACAGCTAACTATGGCTACACCTTC. The complete variable domain, with remaining parts taken from reference TRBV18 and TRBJ1-2, reads NAGVMQNPRHLVRRRGQEARLRCSPMKGHSHVYWYRQLPEEGLKFMVYLQKENIIDESGMPKERFSAEFPKEGPSILRIQQVVRGDSAAYFCASSRGGTANYGYTFGSGTRLTVV.

In its sample, this clone was seen once. This chain joins TRBV11-2 and TRBJ2-1; D may be TRBD2 (5 bases). CDR1 is SGHAT and CDR2 is FQNNGV in the germline V gene. This CDR3 has 15 amino acids. With 8 bases removed from V and 6 bases from J, the gap between germline ends came to 20 bases. The CDR3 DNA is TGTGCCAGCCAAAGCTGGGCAGGTCGGGGCAATGAGCAGTTCTTC. Translating it yields CASQSWAGRGNEQFF.

The rearrangement uses TRBV18 and TRBJ1-2; D is undetermined. CDR1 and CDR2 from the germline V gene are KGHSH and LQKENI. The CDR3 sequence is 14 residues long. Trimming removed 3 bases at V and 4 bases at J, with 12 bases between. This chain's CDR3 is CASSPGRGPYGYTF. In DNA form, the CDR3 reads TGTGCCAGCTCACCCGGGCGGGGTCCCTATGGCTACACCTTC.

The rearrangement joins TRBV4-2 to TRBJ1-5; TRBD1 might be the D (5 bases). There are 15 residues in the CDR3. Germline lookup yields CDR1 LGHNA and CDR2 YNFKEQ. Trimming took off 0 bases at V and 7 bases at J, with 13 bases between the two ends. This CDR3 is CASSQDSGLIQPQHF. The CDR3 nucleotides are TGTGCCAGCAGCCAAGATTCAGGGTTAATCCAGCCCCAGCATTTT.

The table lists this clone with a count of one. This specimen includes other DNA sequences encoding the same CDR3. The rearrangement links TRBV20-1 to TRBJ1-2; 10 bases line up with TRBD1. The CDR3 totals 11 residues. Trimming removed 6 bases from V and 6 bases from J; junction bases left unmatched: 1. Germline V gene sequence: CDR1 DFQATT, CDR2 SNEGSKA (reference sequence). The CDR3 here is CSATGGNGYTF. The DNA for the CDR3 is TGCAGTGCGACAGGGGGCAATGGCTACACCTTC.

The CDR3 coding sequence is TGCGCCAGCAGCCACGGGACTAGCGGTACAGATACGCAGTATTTT. This sequence encodes CASSHGTSGTDTQYF. J is TRBJ2-3 and V is TRBV4-3, with 11 nucleotides matching TRBD2. The CDR3 extends over 15 amino acids. V trimming: 3 bases; J trimming: 3 bases; junction bases outside the gene matches: 2. The germline V gene has CDR1 LGHNA and CDR2 YSLEER.

The chain couples TRBV11-2 to TRBJ1-3; tentative D call: TRBD1 (6 bases). This CDR3 is built from 13 residues. Germline CDR1 reads SGHAT; CDR2 reads FQNNGV. V lost 5 bases and J 4 bases, leaving 9 bases between the germline ends. The CDR3 DNA reads as TGTGCCAGCAGCCAGGGGCTAGGAAACACCATATATTTT. Translation: CASSQGLGNTIYF.

This clone was observed a single time. V and J are TRBV27 and TRBJ1-5, with D perhaps matching TRBD1 (6 bases). The CDR3 length is 14 residues. With 7 bases removed from V and 4 bases from J, the gap between germline ends came to 14 bases. CDR1 is MNHEY, CDR2 SMNVEV, per germline (reference sequence). CDR3: CASTGQGINQPQHF. DNA of the CDR3: TGTGCCAGCACCGGGCAGGGGATAAATCAGCCCCAGCATTTT.

This clone has a handful of counts. The rearrangement uses TRBV7-3 and TRBJ2-5; no reliable D call. Between the trimmed V and J ends, which lost 2 bases and 5 bases, there was a span of 9 bases. Per the germline V gene, CDR1 is SGHTA and CDR2 is FQGTGA. The CDR3 is 13 amino acids. The CDR3 here is CASSLGGVETQYF. The CDR3 coding sequence is TGTGCCAGCAGCTTAGGCGGCGTGGAGACCCAGTACTTC.

The chain has TRBV6-4 and TRBJ2-3; no clear D gene. V lost 5 bases, J lost 8 bases, and 14 bases lay in between. The CDR3 totals 13 residues. Germline lookup yields CDR1 MRHNA and CDR2 SNTAGT. The CDR3 DNA reads TGTGCCAGCAGTTCAGACCCAGAAAGTACGCAGTATTTT. The encoded protein is CASSSDPESTQYF.

CDR3 DNA: TGTGCCAGCAGGCCCCGGACTTCGGGGGGGCGGGATACGCAGTATTTT. Its translation is CASRPRTSGGRDTQYF. V gene TRBV7-2 combines with J gene TRBJ2-3; 8 bases map to TRBD2. This CDR3 spans 16 amino acids. After removal of 6 bases from V and 6 bases from J, the junction contained 14 bases not matched to a gene. CDR1 is SGHTA, CDR2 FQGNSA, per germline. Looking up the rest from reference TRBV7-2 and TRBJ2-3 gives the full variable domain: GAGVSQSPSNKVTEKGKDVELRCDPISGHTALYWYRQSLGQGLEFLIYFQGNSAPDKSGLPSDRFSAERTGGSVSTLTIQRTQQEDSAVYLCASRPRTSGGRDTQYFGPGTRLTVL.

This chain joins TRBV5-3 and TRBJ2-7; TRBD1 might be the D (6 bases). TRBV5-3 is an ORF, and what it does is uncertain. V gave up 7 bases and J gave up 0 bases, with 23 bases separating them. The CDR3 contains 17 residues. The CDR3 loop reads CARDQRGFRVSSYEQYF. CDR3 nucleotide sequence: TGTGCCAGAGATCAGAGGGGGTTCAGGGTTAGCTCCTACGAGCAGTACTTC.

The genes are TRBV28 and TRBJ1-3; TRBD1 might be the D (5 bases). Trimming took off 5 bases at V and 1 base at J, with 12 bases between the two ends. Germline V lookup: CDR1 MDHEN, CDR2 SYDVKM. CDR3 length: 15 residues. The CDR3 nucleotides read TGTGCCAGCAGTACGGGCTGGGGGTCTGGAAACACCATATATTTT. Protein product: CASSTGWGSGNTIYF.

The CDR3: CASSITGAISGNTIYF. CDR3 sequence (DNA): TGTGCCAGTAGTATAACAGGGGCCATCTCTGGAAACACCATATATTTT. The genes are TRBV19 and TRBJ1-3; 7 bases agree with TRBD1. Trimming cost V 2 bases and J 0 bases; bases outside gene matches: 4. CDR1 and CDR2 (germline): LNHDA, SQIVND (reference sequence). The CDR3 consists of 16 residues.

The chain carries TRBV4-1 and TRBJ2-3; possible D gene TRBD2, 5 bases. CDR1 and CDR2 (germline): MGHRA, YSYEKL. The CDR3 has 13 residues. V was cut by 4 bases and J by 5 bases, with 10 bases left in between. In DNA, the CDR3 is TGCGCCAGCAGCCGCCTAGGAGGAGATACGCAGTATTTT. Translation gives CASSRLGGDTQYF.

The rearrangement uses TRBV19 and TRBJ2-7, with D possibly TRBD2 on 5 matching bases. V was shortened by 9 bases and J by 3 bases, with 18 bases between the two germline ends. The CDR3 has 14 residues. CDR1 and CDR2 (germline): LNHDA, SQIVND (reference sequence). Here the CDR3 reads CARVPNFSDYEQYF. The DNA of the CDR3 is TGTGCCAGGGTACCGAACTTTAGCGACTACGAGCAGTACTTC.

The table lists this clone with a count of one. An end of the junction does not agree with germline; a read error may underlie this. The rearrangement uses TRBV10-3 and TRBJ2-5; 9 bases line up with TRBD2. The CDR3 extends over 16 amino acids. Germline CDR1 reads ENHRY; CDR2 reads SYGVKD. CDR3 sequence reads: CASSETRAGGKETQYF. CDR3 bases: TGTGCCAGCAGTGAAACAAGAGCGGGGGGAAAAGAGACCCAGTACTTC.

This clone came up a few times. V gene TRBV15 combines with J gene TRBJ2-5; perhaps TRBD2 as D (6 bases). This CDR3 contains 12 residues. Germline loops: CDR1 LNHNV, CDR2 YYDKDF (reference sequence). Trimming took off 6 bases at V and 5 bases at J, with 10 bases between the two ends. The CDR3 bases are TGTGCCACCAGTCCGGAGGGCGAGACCCAGTACTTC. This codes for CATSPEGETQYF.

The J gene is TRBJ1-2, the V gene TRBV11-3; TRBD1 agrees at 7 bases. Germline CDR1 and CDR2: SGHNT and YENEEA. With V trimmed by 8 bases and J by 4 bases, 13 bases remained unmatched. CDR3 size: 15 residues. The CDR3 DNA is TGTGCCAGCTCCGATGGGGGACAGCGCGGCTATGGCTACACCTTC. Protein product: CASSDGGQRGYGYTF.

This chain joins TRBV11-2 and TRBJ2-1, with 11 bases matching TRBD2. The CDR3 has 15 residues. CDR1 is SGHAT, CDR2 FQNNGV, per germline. With 5 bases clipped from V and 4 bases from J, the junction kept 4 bases outside the gene matches. CDR3: CASSQGTSGYNEQFF. The CDR3 nucleotides read TGTGCCAGCAGCCAAGGGACTAGCGGATACAATGAGCAGTTCTTC.

This chain uses TRBV5-6 with TRBJ1-2; perhaps TRBD1 as D (5 bases). CDR1 is SGHDT, CDR2 YYEEEE, per germline. The CDR3 runs 13 residues. With 0 bases removed from V and 7 bases from J, the gap between germline ends came to 10 bases. The CDR3 reads CASSLETRGGYTF. The CDR3 coding sequence is TGTGCCAGCAGCTTGGAAACTAGGGGTGGCTACACCTTC.

This rearrangement joins TRBV9 to TRBJ1-4; 7 bases fit TRBD1. V lost 2 bases and J lost 6; bases outside the gene matches: 1. The CDR3 extends over 13 amino acids. The germline V gene has CDR1 SGDLS and CDR2 YYNGEE. CDR3 DNA sequence: TGTGCCAGCAGCGTCAGGGGGGATGAAAAACTGTTTTTT. Translating gives CASSVRGDEKLFF.

Turning to this clone: The sample contains more than one DNA sequence encoding this CDR3. This sequence joins TRBV18 and TRBJ2-3; the match to TRBD1 covers 7 bases. The CDR3 is 13 residues long. Germline-derived CDR1 and CDR2 are KGHSH and LQKENI. The V segment lost 0 bases and the J segment 6 bases; nucleotides outside the gene matches: 0. DNA of the CDR3: TGTGCCAGCTCACCACCAGGGGGCGATACGCAGTATTTT. As protein: CASSPPGGDTQYF.

The gene calls are TRBV5-1 and TRBJ2-7; D is tentatively TRBD1 or TRBD2 (5 bases each). The CDR3 is made up of 15 amino acids. Germline assignment: CDR1 SGHRS and CDR2 YFSETQ. V shed 4 bases and J shed 5 bases, with 19 bases lying between them. In DNA, the CDR3 is TGCGCCAGCAGCGGGCATCCCGGGACCGTCGACGAGCAGTACTTC. Its translation is CASSGHPGTVDEQYF. Drawing the rest from reference TRBV5-1 and TRBJ2-7, the complete variable domain is KAGVTQTPRYLIKTRGQQVTLSCSPISGHRSVSWYQQTPGQGLQFLFEYFSETQRNKGNFPGRFSGRQFSNSRSEMNVSTLELGDSALYLCASSGHPGTVDEQYFGPGTRLTVT.

The chain has TRBV13 and TRBJ2-7; 10 bases align to TRBD2. The CDR3 sequence is 14 residues long. Germline assignment: CDR1 PRHDT and CDR2 FYEKMQ (reference sequence). Losses at the gene ends were 6 bases for V and 7 bases for J; bases not matched to a gene: 9. The CDR3 loop is CASSFLAGAREQYF. CDR3 DNA sequence: TGTGCCAGCAGTTTCCTAGCGGGGGCGAGGGAGCAGTACTTC.

The chain uses TRBV5-1 and TRBJ2-3; 7 bases match TRBD1. The CDR3 covers 16 residues. Per the germline V gene, CDR1 is SGHRS and CDR2 is YFSETQ. The trim removed 3 bases at V and 2 bases at J, leaving 9 bases unmatched. CDR3 coding DNA: TGCGCCAGCAGCTCACCCTTTACAGGGGCCACAGATACGCAGTATTTT. This encodes CASSSPFTGATDTQYF.

This clone was seen only once. The chain carries TRBV27 and TRBJ2-5; D is unclear. With 2 bases removed from V and 9 bases from J, the gap between germline ends came to 16 bases. This CDR3 comprises 14 residues. Germline-derived CDR1 and CDR2 are MNHEY and SMNVEV (reference sequence). CDR3 amino acids: CASSLRARGDAQYF. CDR3 sequence (DNA): TGTGCCAGCAGTTTAAGGGCACGCGGTGACGCCCAGTACTTC.